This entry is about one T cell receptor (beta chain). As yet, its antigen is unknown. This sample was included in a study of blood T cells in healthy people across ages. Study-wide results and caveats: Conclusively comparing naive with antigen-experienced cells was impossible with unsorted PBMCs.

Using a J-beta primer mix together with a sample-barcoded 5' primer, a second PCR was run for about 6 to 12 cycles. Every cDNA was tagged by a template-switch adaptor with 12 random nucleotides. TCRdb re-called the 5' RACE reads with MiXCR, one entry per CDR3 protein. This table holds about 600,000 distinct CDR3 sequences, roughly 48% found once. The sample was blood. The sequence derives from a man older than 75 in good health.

CDR3 nucleotide sequence: TGTGCCAGCAGCCAAGTTGGGGTAGCGCGTGAGACCCAGTACTTC. It translates to CASSQVGVARETQYF. V and J are TRBV3-1 and TRBJ2-5; D possibly corresponds to TRBD2 (5 bases). V gave up 1 base and J gave up 5 bases, with 14 bases separating them. Looked up from germline, CDR1 is LGHDT and CDR2 is YNNKEL (reference sequence). The CDR3 is 15 residues long.